This TCR beta chain was found in a study of blood T cell repertoires in COVID-19. Profiled with immunoSEQ multiplex PCR; TCRdb holds only in-frame clones, not every one. The sample lists 40,000 to 55,000 clones; around 85% were seen once. The CDR3 covers 15 residues. V lost 3 bases and J 5 bases, leaving 13 bases between the germline ends. The germline CDR1 and CDR2 sequences are MGHDK and SYGVNS. This chain links TRBV25-1 with TRBJ2-2; possibly TRBD2 for D (5 bases). This TCR came from a man aged 45-65 years with acute or convalescent COVID-19. The sequenced sample was peripheral blood. The CDR3 loop reads CASSDHAGGTGELFF. CDR3 nucleotides: TGTGCCAGCAGTGATCATGCAGGCGGGACCGGGGAGCTGTTTTTT. Supplemented by reference TRBV25-1 and TRBJ2-2, the full variable domain reads EADIYQTPRYLVIGTGKKITLECSQTMGHDKMYWYQQDPGMELHLIHYSYGVNSTEKGDLSSESTVSRIRTEHFPLTLESARPSHTSQYLCASSDHAGGTGELFFGEGSRLTVL.